These 24 T cell receptor beta chains share one sample of origin, sequenced in a study of neoadjuvant nivolumab and ipilimumab in lung cancer. Profiled with immunoSEQ multiplex PCR; TCRdb holds only in-frame clones, not every one. This repertoire shows 2,500 to 3,000 clones, 75% to 90% found once; its top ten account for roughly 2.3%. The sample in question was tumor tissue, obtained before neoadjuvant nivolumab, alone or with ipilimumab. The receptors come from an adult with non-small cell lung cancer.

This sequence joins TRBV6-1 and TRBJ2-2, with 10 bases fitting TRBD2. The J segment lost 6 bases and the V segment lost 4 bases, leaving 8 bases of the junction unmatched. Germline V lookup: CDR1 MNHNS, CDR2 SASEGT. The CDR3 runs 16 residues. The CDR3 protein is CASSGRAGGPSGELFF. The CDR3 DNA is TGTGCCAGCAGTGGTCGAGCGGGAGGGCCATCCGGGGAGCTGTTTTTT.

V gene TRBV4-2 combines with J gene TRBJ2-1; D is ambiguous. V was shortened by 0 bases and J by 10 bases, with 16 bases between the two germline ends. Germline V gene data show CDR1 as LGHNA and CDR2 as YNFKEQ. This CDR3 has 15 amino acids. Written as DNA, the CDR3 is TGTGCCAGCAGCCAAGACCCCTTCATAAATCAGGAGCAGTTCTTC. It specifies CASSQDPFINQEQFF.

V usage is TRBV18 and J usage is TRBJ1-1, with D unclear. The V and J ends lost 3 bases and 0 bases respectively, with 14 bases between them. Looked up from germline, CDR1 is KGHSH and CDR2 is LQKENI. CDR3 size: 16 residues. CDR3: CASSPVWGGMNTEAFF. CDR3 in DNA: TGTGCCAGCTCACCGGTTTGGGGAGGCATGAACACTGAAGCTTTCTTT.

The chain employs TRBV28 and TRBJ2-2; no reliable D call. This CDR3 has 14 residues. Germline-derived CDR1 and CDR2 are MDHEN and SYDVKM. Trimming stripped 11 bases from V and 0 bases from J, with 13 bases between. The CDR3 reads CAVQKPPNTGELFF. As DNA, the CDR3 is TGTGCCGTACAAAAGCCCCCGAACACCGGGGAGCTGTTTTTT.

This clone occurred once. The chain couples TRBV5-4 to TRBJ2-1, with TRBD2 identical over 10 bases. Germline V gene sequence: CDR1 SGHNT, CDR2 YYREEE (reference sequence). The V segment lost 4 bases and the J segment 12 bases; nucleotides outside the gene matches: 16. The CDR3 extends over 16 amino acids. The CDR3 DNA reads as TGTGCCAGCAGCCCGGACCCTAGCGGGAGTTCGGTCGGGCAGTTCTTC. Translating it yields CASSPDPSGSSVGQFF. The whole variable domain, remainder taken from reference TRBV5-4 and TRBJ2-1, is ETGVTQSPTHLIKTRGQQVTLRCSSQSGHNTVSWYQQALGQGPQFIFQYYREEENGRGNFPPRFSGLQFPNYSSELNVNALELDDSALYLCASSPDPSGSSVGQFFGPGTRLTVL.

The chain joins TRBV7-8 to TRBJ2-3; 13 nucleotides agree with TRBD2. The length of the CDR3 is 17 residues. J gave up 5 bases and V 4 bases, and 9 bases lay outside the gene matches. Per the germline V gene, CDR1 is SGHVS and CDR2 is FQNEAQ. CDR3 residues: CASSSGLAGEGVDTQYF. In DNA, the CDR3 is TGTGCCAGCAGCTCAGGACTAGCGGGAGAAGGAGTAGATACGCAGTATTTT.

This chain connects TRBV11-2 to TRBJ1-4; tentative D call: TRBD1 (6 bases). Germline CDR1 SGHAT, CDR2 FQNNGV. V shed 1 base and J shed 5 bases, with 11 bases lying between them. The length of the CDR3 is 15 residues. CDR3 DNA: TGTGCCAGCAGCTTAGGTAGGACAGAAAATGAAAAACTGTTTTTT. This translates into CASSLGRTENEKLFF.

The V gene is TRBV29-1, the J gene TRBJ2-1; 8 bases are a match to TRBD2. Losses at the gene ends were 4 bases for V and 1 base for J; bases not matched to a gene: 6. This CDR3 contains 15 residues. Germline-derived CDR1 and CDR2 are SQVTM and ANQGSEA. CDR3: CSVVTGGGSYNEQFF. CDR3 sequence (DNA): TGCAGCGTTGTGACGGGAGGGGGTTCCTACAATGAGCAGTTCTTC.

The chain employs TRBV11-2 and TRBJ2-1; D may correspond to TRBD1 or TRBD2 (5 bases each). Germline CDR1 and CDR2: SGHAT and FQNNGV. The V end lost 1 base, the J end lost 9 bases, and 10 bases lay between the germline ends. This CDR3 is built from 13 residues. The chain's CDR3 is CASSLGGLVEQFF. CDR3 nucleotide sequence: TGTGCCAGCAGCTTAGGGGGGTTGGTTGAGCAGTTCTTC.

The J gene is TRBJ2-7, the V gene TRBV4-1, with 8 positions matching TRBD1. This CDR3 contains 15 residues. The ends lost 0 bases at V and 3 bases at J; junction bases unmatched: 4. Germline-derived CDR1 and CDR2 are MGHRA and YSYEKL. CDR3 nucleotides: TGCGCCAGCAGCCAAGAAGACAGGGGAGTCTACGAGCAGTACTTC. It specifies CASSQEDRGVYEQYF.

The CDR3 sequence is CASSLGARGDAYEQYF. CDR3 DNA: TGTGCCAGCAGTTTGGGGGCACGCGGGGACGCCTACGAGCAGTACTTC. The chain couples TRBV28 to TRBJ2-7; D may correspond to TRBD1 or TRBD2 (6 bases each). The length of the CDR3 is 16 residues. Trimming left V 3 bases short and J 2 bases short, with 17 bases between. Germline V gene sequence: CDR1 MDHEN, CDR2 SYDVKM. Filled out from reference TRBV28 and TRBJ2-7, the complete variable domain reads DVKVTQSSRYLVKRTGEKVFLECVQDMDHENMFWYRQDPGLGLRLIYFSYDVKMKEKGDIPEGYSVSREKKERFSLILESASTNQTSMYLCASSLGARGDAYEQYFGPGTRLTVT.

The chain has TRBV18 and TRBJ1-2; TRBD1 might be the D (6 bases). The CDR3 totals 12 residues. Germline V gives CDR1 KGHSH, CDR2 LQKENI. Deletions cut 8 bases from V and 2 bases from J, with 9 bases between. CDR3 DNA sequence: TGTGCCAGCAGGGGGGACAACTATGGCTACACCTTC. Its protein is CASRGDNYGYTF.

J is TRBJ1-1 and V is TRBV11-1; 9 positions match TRBD1. Germline values: CDR1 SGHAT, CDR2 FQDESV (reference sequence). V was clipped by 5 bases and J by 3 bases; unmatched bases: 7. The CDR3 extends over 15 amino acids. For the CDR3, the DNA is TGTGCCAGCAGCCACAAGACAGGGGGATACACTGAAGCTTTCTTT. This encodes CASSHKTGGYTEAFF. The full variable domain, rest sourced from reference TRBV11-1 and TRBJ1-1, is EAEVAQSPRYKITEKSQAVAFWCDPISGHATLYWYRQILGQGPELLVQFQDESVVDDSQLPKDRFSAERLKGVDSTLKIQPAELGDSAMYLCASSHKTGGYTEAFFGQGTRLTVV.

This clone was recorded once. V usage is TRBV6-6 and J usage is TRBJ1-5; a weak D match, TRBD1 (6 bases). The ends were cut back, 2 bases at V and 4 bases at J, with 9 bases in the middle. The CDR3 has 14 amino acids. The germline V gene encodes CDR1 MNHNY and CDR2 SVGAGI (reference sequence). CDR3 coding DNA: TGTGCCAGCAGTTACAACAGGGTAAATCAGCCCCAGCATTTT. This sequence encodes CASSYNRVNQPQHF.

This chain joins TRBV5-1 and TRBJ2-5; the match to TRBD1 covers 8 bases. This CDR3 contains 15 residues. Germline-derived CDR1 and CDR2 are SGHRS and YFSETQ. V shed 2 bases, J shed 4 bases, and the junction held 7 bases outside the gene matches. The DNA of the CDR3 is TGCGCCAGCAGCTTTCAGGGGGCGCGTGTAGAGACCCAGTACTTC. Amino acid sequence: CASSFQGARVETQYF.

As for this clone: A read error may produce the germline difference seen at one junction end. The V and J genes are TRBV10-2 and TRBJ2-2; 7 bases match TRBD1. There are 13 residues in the CDR3. CDR1 and CDR2 from the germline V gene are WSHSY and SAAADI. The CDR3 reads CASRTGNTEELFF. As DNA, the CDR3 is TGCGCCAGCAGGACAGGGAACACCGAGGAGCTGTTTTTT.

The chain recombines TRBV18 with TRBJ1-4, with D maybe TRBD1 (6 bases). CDR1 KGHSH and CDR2 LQKENI come from the germline V gene. Trimming cost V 3 bases and J 2 bases, with 16 bases left between them. The CDR3 has 17 amino acids. CDR3 protein: CASSPRETGLTNEKLFF. CDR3 in DNA: TGTGCCAGCTCACCGAGGGAAACAGGGTTGACTAATGAAAAACTGTTTTTT.

The chain links TRBV5-3 to TRBJ2-4; D perhaps matches TRBD1 (5 bases). TRBV5-3 is known as an ORF, though its function is uncertain. Trimming left V 5 bases short and J 11 bases short, with 20 bases between. This CDR3 is built from 14 residues. The CDR3 reads CARRNPIDAGFQYF. DNA for the CDR3: TGTGCCAGAAGAAATCCCATCGACGCAGGGTTTCAGTACTTC.

The rearrangement links TRBV9 to TRBJ2-3; TRBD2 matches 7 bases. CDR1 is SGDLS, CDR2 YYNGEE, per germline. J gave up 2 bases and V 4 bases, and 10 bases lay outside the gene matches. This CDR3 contains 16 residues. Written as DNA, the CDR3 is TGTGCCAGCAGCCCCCGACTAGCCACCACCACAGATACGCAGTATTTT. Amino acid sequence: CASSPRLATTTDTQYF. Drawing the rest from reference TRBV9 and TRBJ2-3, the complete variable domain is DSGVTQTPKHLITATGQRVTLRCSPRSGDLSVYWYQQSLDQGLQFLIQYYNGEERAKGNILERFSAQQFPDLHSELNLSSLELGDSALYFCASSPRLATTTDTQYFGPGTRLTVL.

This clone occurred a few times. This chain links TRBV2 with TRBJ2-2; D is unresolved. The V and J ends lost 4 bases and 4 bases respectively, with 4 bases between them. The germline V gene encodes CDR1 SNHLY and CDR2 FYNNEI. This CDR3 region has 12 residues. The CDR3 loop reads CASSVGTGELFF. CDR3 coding DNA: TGTGCCAGCAGTGTGGGCACCGGGGAGCTGTTTTTT. The full variable domain, its missing parts supplied by reference TRBV2 and TRBJ2-2, is EPEVTQTPSHQVTQMGQEVILRCVPISNHLYFYWYRQILGQKVEFLVSFYNNEISEKSEIFDDQFSVERPDGSNFTLKIRSTKLEDSAMYFCASSVGTGELFFGEGSRLTVL.

This chain uses TRBV5-1 with TRBJ1-4; D may be TRBD1 (5 bases). Per the germline V gene, CDR1 is SGHRS and CDR2 is YFSETQ. Trimming took off 0 bases at V and 5 bases at J, with 8 bases between the two ends. The CDR3 contains 14 residues. The CDR3 loop is CASSLVGVNEKLFF. The CDR3 DNA follows: TGCGCCAGCAGCTTGGTGGGGGTAAATGAAAAACTGTTTTTT.

This clone was seen a single time. This chain joins TRBV7-9 and TRBJ2-1; tentative D call: TRBD2 (7 bases). This CDR3 is 14 amino acids long. Germline CDR1 and CDR2: SEHNR and FQNEAQ (reference sequence). V lost 6 bases and J lost 10, with 19 bases in between. The CDR3 DNA follows: TGTGCCAGCAGTTTTGAAGGGGGGGGCAGGGAGCAGTTCTTC. It yields the protein CASSFEGGGREQFF.

This sequence joins TRBV7-9 and TRBJ2-7; 9 positions match TRBD1. V was pared by 2 bases and J by 6 bases, with 8 bases of the junction left unmatched. Germline V gene lookup returns CDR1 SEHNR and CDR2 FQNEAQ (reference sequence). This CDR3 region has 15 residues. This CDR3 is CASSLPWTGVAEQYF. As DNA, the CDR3 is TGTGCCAGCAGCTTACCCTGGACAGGGGTAGCCGAGCAGTACTTC.

This clone was detected a few times. V and J are TRBV5-4 and TRBJ1-4, with 7 positions matching TRBD1. Germline-derived CDR1 and CDR2 are SGHNT and YYREEE (reference sequence). The V gene end was trimmed by 4 bases and the J gene end by 3 bases; junction bases not matched to a gene: 6. The CDR3 length is 15 residues. DNA for the CDR3: TGTGCCAGCAGCCTCCAGACAGGGTCTAATGAAAAACTGTTTTTT. Protein sequence: CASSLQTGSNEKLFF. The complete variable domain, with remaining parts taken from reference TRBV5-4 and TRBJ1-4, reads ETGVTQSPTHLIKTRGQQVTLRCSSQSGHNTVSWYQQALGQGPQFIFQYYREEENGRGNFPPRFSGLQFPNYSSELNVNALELDDSALYLCASSLQTGSNEKLFFGSGTQLSVL.